This TCR beta chain derives from a study of blood T cell repertoires in COVID-19. Whole-study context: Material from acute and convalescent COVID-19 was sourced from the United States, Italy and Spain. Nucleic acid was either cDNA or gDNA, and it came from T cells, B-cell-depleted T cells, or PBMCs.

V was clipped by 5 bases and J by 9 bases; unmatched bases: 15. Looked up from germline, CDR1 is SGHDN and CDR2 is FVKESK. The CDR3 length is 18 residues. This clone was seen a handful of times. In the authors' methods: Nucleated cell counts were estimated from reference gene primer amplification. Method: immunoSEQ multiplex PCR; TCRdb's copy keeps in-frame clones and lacks some. The DNA gave D and trimming, while V, J and clone size come from that table. The table lists hundreds of thousands of clones, more than 70% of them singletons. This TCR came from a woman aged 50 to 65 with acute or convalescent COVID-19. The sequencing input was peripheral blood. The genes are TRBV14 and TRBJ2-1; 14 bases line up with TRBD2. The CDR3 region has the DNA TGTGCCAGCAGCTTTCGAACCGGGACTAGCGGGAGAGGTGGTGAGCAGTTCTTC. Its protein is CASSFRTGTSGRGGEQFF.